These 32 T cell receptor beta chains came from one sample sequenced in a study of yellow fever vaccine responses in identical twins. Via MiXCR, TCRdb re-called the RT-PCR reads, giving one row per CDR3 protein. The top ten hold 5% to 6.5% of the sample, which has 2,000 to 2,500 distinct CDR3 sequences, about 79% seen once. Material: T cells from blood (PBMCs), unsorted or a sorted subset (not recorded which), obtained before or after yellow fever vaccination (not recorded which). Receptor source: a woman between 18 and 29 years old who received the yellow fever vaccine.

V and J are TRBV19 and TRBJ1-6; D might be TRBD1 (5 bases). The germline V gene has CDR1 LNHDA and CDR2 SQIVND (reference sequence). CDR3 size: 14 residues. V lost 2 bases and J 10 bases, leaving 12 bases between the germline ends. DNA for the CDR3: TGTGCCAGTAGTATATATACAGGCTCCTCACCCCTCCACTTT. As protein: CASSIYTGSSPLHF.

The genes are TRBV2 and TRBJ2-5; D not resolved. The V end lost 3 bases, the J end lost 1 base, and 6 bases lay between the germline ends. CDR1 and CDR2 from the germline V gene are SNHLY and FYNNEI. This CDR3 is 13 amino acids long. The CDR3 spells CASSESTQETQYF. As DNA, the CDR3 is TGTGCCAGCAGTGAGTCTACCCAAGAGACCCAGTACTTC.

The chain couples TRBV12-3 or TRBV12-4 to TRBJ2-7; D unclear. This CDR3 comprises 13 residues. The V end lost 2 bases, the J end lost 3 bases, and 8 bases lay between the germline ends. CDR3 bases: TGTGCCAGCAGTTTATGGGGTAGCTACGAGCAGTACTTC. Translated: CASSLWGSYEQYF.

This chain links TRBV11-3 with TRBJ1-4; D uncertain. There are 14 residues in the CDR3. Germline values: CDR1 SGHNT, CDR2 YENEEA. Trimming shortened V by 5 bases and J by 5 bases, and 12 bases separated the two germline ends. The CDR3 DNA reads TGTGCCAGCAGCCCTGGACTAGGGAATGAAAAACTGTTTTTT. Translated, it gives CASSPGLGNEKLFF.

The chain is built from TRBV15 and TRBJ1-1; D call uncertain. V was clipped by 3 bases and J by 4 bases, with 15 bases between them. This CDR3 spans 15 amino acids. Germline V lookup: CDR1 LNHNV, CDR2 YYDKDF (reference sequence). This CDR3 is CATSSWVNLGTEAFF. CDR3 in DNA: TGTGCCACCAGCAGCTGGGTAAATCTGGGCACTGAAGCTTTCTTT.

V and J are TRBV19 and TRBJ1-6; perhaps TRBD1 as D (6 bases). With 6 bases removed from V and 5 bases from J, the gap between germline ends came to 8 bases. CDR3 length equals 13 residues. Germline V gene lookup returns CDR1 LNHDA and CDR2 SQIVND (reference sequence). CDR3 in amino acids: CASSGQNNSPLHF. The CDR3 DNA reads TGTGCCAGTAGCGGACAGAATAATTCACCCCTCCACTTT.

Here the CDR3 reads CASSPDGQARGYTF. The CDR3, as DNA: TGCGCCAGCAGCCCGGACGGACAGGCGAGAGGCTACACCTTC. This chain links TRBV5-1 with TRBJ1-2; 7 bases map to TRBD1. Looked up from germline, CDR1 is SGHRS and CDR2 is YFSETQ. The length of the CDR3 is 14 residues. V lost 4 bases to trimming and J lost 8 bases; unmatched junction nucleotides: 11.

This clonotype was counted a few times. The V gene is TRBV11-1, the J gene TRBJ1-4; 9 bases map to TRBD1. Germline lookup yields CDR1 SGHAT and CDR2 FQDESV (reference sequence). This CDR3 region has 14 residues. With 5 bases clipped from V and 5 bases from J, the junction kept 3 bases outside the gene matches. CDR3 protein: CASSTGTGNEKLFF. Here the CDR3 DNA reads TGTGCCAGCAGCACCGGGACAGGGAATGAAAAACTGTTTTTT.

This chain joins TRBV20-1 and TRBJ1-3; TRBD1 matches 8 bases. This CDR3 is 16 amino acids long. The germline CDR1 and CDR2 sequences are DFQATT and SNEGSKA (reference sequence). With V trimmed by 0 bases and J by 2 bases, 6 bases remained unmatched. The CDR3 DNA reads TGCAGTGCTAGAGATCCGACAGGGGTAGCTGGAAACACCATATATTTT. This gives the protein CSARDPTGVAGNTIYF.

This rearrangement joins TRBV4-2 to TRBJ2-1, with 10 bases lining up with TRBD2. With 0 bases clipped from V and 0 bases from J, the junction kept 5 bases outside the gene matches. The germline V gene has CDR1 LGHNA and CDR2 YNFKEQ. CDR3 length equals 18 residues. The CDR3 sequence: CASSQDQPSGGSYNEQFF. The CDR3 DNA reads as TGTGCCAGCAGCCAAGATCAACCTAGCGGGGGCTCCTACAATGAGCAGTTCTTC.

A few counts support this clonotype. V gene TRBV2 combines with J gene TRBJ2-2, with 9 bases matching TRBD2. This CDR3 is 16 amino acids long. In germline, CDR1 is SNHLY, CDR2 FYNNEI. V dropped 11 bases and J dropped 1; count of bases not matched to a gene: 11. CDR3 residues: CASKRGLAKNTGELFF. As DNA, the CDR3 is TGTGCCTCAAAAAGGGGACTAGCAAAGAACACCGGGGAGCTGTTTTTT.

The chain has TRBV13 and TRBJ2-1, with a possible D match to TRBD2 (6 bases). Trimming cost V 5 bases and J 2 bases, with 16 bases left between them. The CDR3 runs 16 residues. In germline, CDR1 is PRHDT, CDR2 FYEKMQ (reference sequence). In nucleotides, the CDR3 is TGTGCCAGCAGCCCCTCGGGACTTCTAACCTACAATGAGCAGTTCTTC. As protein: CASSPSGLLTYNEQFF.

Only one count was recorded for this clonotype. The V and J genes are TRBV7-6 and TRBJ2-2; TRBD1 matches 8 bases. With V trimmed by 3 bases and J by 0 bases, 9 bases remained unmatched. There are 18 residues in the CDR3. Per the germline V gene, CDR1 is SGHVS and CDR2 is FNYEAQ. Here the CDR3 reads CASSFPRPGQANTGELFF. The CDR3 DNA follows: TGTGCCAGCAGCTTTCCCCGCCCGGGACAGGCGAACACCGGGGAGCTGTTTTTT. The variable domain in full, completed from reference TRBV7-6 and TRBJ2-2, reads GAGVSQSPRYKVTKRGQDVALRCDPISGHVSLYWYRQALGQGPEFLTYFNYEAQQDKSGLPNDRFSAERPEGSISTLTIQRTEQRDSAMYRCASSFPRPGQANTGELFFGEGSRLTVL.

This chain links TRBV11-3 with TRBJ2-7; 8 nucleotides line up with TRBD2. The germline CDR1 and CDR2 sequences are SGHNT and YENEEA. J lost 5 bases, V lost 0 bases, and 9 bases had no gene match. This CDR3 contains 16 residues. For the CDR3, the DNA is TGTGCCAGCAGCTTAGATTGGACTAGCATTATCCACGAGCAGTACTTC. Encoded protein: CASSLDWTSIIHEQYF.

This clonotype was seen just once. The chain couples TRBV11-1 to TRBJ2-4, with D maybe TRBD2 (7 bases). Germline V gene sequence: CDR1 SGHAT, CDR2 FQDESV (reference sequence). This CDR3 is built from 15 residues. The V and J ends lost 3 bases and 8 bases respectively, with 17 bases between them. CDR3 in amino acids: CASSFGGAHEDIQYF. In nucleotides, the CDR3 is TGTGCCAGCAGCTTTGGGGGGGCGCATGAAGACATTCAGTACTTC.

The chain is built from TRBV26 and TRBJ2-5; the table gives TRBD1 as D, unverified against the DNA. TRBV26 is a recognized pseudogene. The CDR3 sequence is 14 residues long. CDR3: CASSSTTGTKTQYF. The CDR3 bases are TGTGCCAGCAGTTCAACGACAGGGACGAAGACCCAGTACTTC.

V is TRBV29-1 and J is TRBJ2-1; TRBD1 is a possible D gene (5 bases). V was trimmed by 5 bases and J by 8 bases, leaving 22 bases between them. The V gene's germline CDR1 is SQVTM and CDR2 ANQGSEA. The CDR3 extends over 15 amino acids. In DNA form, the CDR3 reads TGCAGCGTTTACCTCCTGACAGTAAAAAGGGATGAGCAGTTCTTC. Its protein product is CSVYLLTVKRDEQFF.

The chain joins TRBV2 to TRBJ2-1, with D perhaps TRBD2 (6 bases). The CDR3 spans 15 residues. V shed 8 bases and J shed 0 bases, with 14 bases lying between them. Germline V gives CDR1 SNHLY, CDR2 FYNNEI. The DNA of the CDR3 is TGTGCCAGCCGGGAAGCCGGGAGCTCCTACAATGAGCAGTTCTTC. Amino acid sequence: CASREAGSSYNEQFF. Full variable domain (missing parts from reference TRBV2 and TRBJ2-1): EPEVTQTPSHQVTQMGQEVILRCVPISNHLYFYWYRQILGQKVEFLVSFYNNEISEKSEIFDDQFSVERPDGSNFTLKIRSTKLEDSAMYFCASREAGSSYNEQFFGPGTRLTVL.

The chain links TRBV29-1 to TRBJ1-1; TRBD1 is a possible D gene (5 bases). V lost 7 bases, J lost 1 base, and 13 bases lay in between. Germline assignment: CDR1 SQVTM and CDR2 ANQGSEA. The CDR3 totals 13 residues. The CDR3 loop reads CSGAGDGNTEAFF. Here the CDR3 DNA reads TGCAGCGGCGCTGGGGACGGGAACACTGAAGCTTTCTTT.

In this sample, this clonotype turned up once. The chain joins TRBV20-1 to TRBJ2-5, with 10 bases aligning to TRBD2. CDR1 is DFQATT, CDR2 SNEGSKA, per germline (reference sequence). The CDR3 runs 14 residues. J was trimmed by 2 bases and V by 1 base; bases with no gene match: 1. The CDR3 loop reads CSARGTSGQETQYF. For the CDR3, the DNA is TGCAGTGCTAGAGGGACTAGCGGACAAGAGACCCAGTACTTC.

The V gene is TRBV7-3, the J gene TRBJ2-7, with D perhaps matching TRBD2 (5 bases). Trimming took 0 bases from V and 5 from J, leaving 14 bases between them. Germline values: CDR1 SGHTA, CDR2 FQGTGA. The CDR3 length is 15 residues. CDR3 sequence: CASSLTELDVHEQYF. DNA of the CDR3: TGTGCCAGCAGCTTAACAGAACTAGACGTCCACGAGCAGTACTTC.

The chain has TRBV7-3 and TRBJ2-2; D not resolved. The CDR3 contains 12 residues. V dropped 5 bases and J dropped 3 bases, with 4 bases sitting between them. Germline CDR1 and CDR2: SGHTA and FQGTGA. CDR3 coding DNA: TGTGCCAGCAGCCCCGACACCGGGGAGCTGTTTTTT. Protein sequence: CASSPDTGELFF. Variable domain in full (rest from reference TRBV7-3 and TRBJ2-2): GAGVSQTPSNKVTEKGKYVELRCDPISGHTALYWYRQSLGQGPEFLIYFQGTGAADDSGLPNDRFFAVRPEGSVSTLKIQRTERGDSAVYLCASSPDTGELFFGEGSRLTVL.

The rearrangement uses TRBV4-2 and TRBJ1-1; D gene unclear. Trimming cost V 4 bases and J 1 base, with 13 bases left between them. Germline V gene data show CDR1 as LGHNA and CDR2 as YNFKEQ. The CDR3 length is 15 residues. The DNA of the CDR3 is TGTGCCAGCAGCCGCGAAGTACGGACGAACACTGAAGCTTTCTTT. This encodes CASSREVRTNTEAFF.

This chain links TRBV6-9 with TRBJ2-5; D not resolved. CDR1 is MNHGY and CDR2 is SVAAGI in the germline V gene. The CDR3 loop spans 12 amino acids. Trimming stripped 5 bases from V and 7 bases from J, with 11 bases between. The CDR3 region has the DNA TGTGCCAGCAGTCCCCCCCCTGGGACCCAGTACTTC. Its protein is CASSPPPGTQYF.

In this sample, this clonotype turned up once. The rearrangement uses TRBV7-9 and TRBJ2-1; weak D call: TRBD2 (6 bases). The CDR3 loop spans 17 amino acids. Deletions cut 2 bases from V and 5 bases from J, with 19 bases between. CDR1 and CDR2 from the germline V gene are SEHNR and FQNEAQ (reference sequence). Here the CDR3 reads CASSLLHTSTPNNEQFF. The CDR3 region has the DNA TGTGCCAGCAGCTTACTCCATACTAGCACACCTAACAATGAGCAGTTCTTC.

V and J are TRBV24-1 and TRBJ1-2; TRBD1 matches 7 bases. CDR3 length: 14 amino acids. Germline CDR1 KGHDR, CDR2 SFDVKD. V was pared by 4 bases and J by 3 bases, with 4 bases of the junction left unmatched. The CDR3 loop is CATSDPGTDYGYTF. The CDR3 bases are TGTGCCACCAGTGACCCCGGGACAGACTATGGCTACACCTTC.

This clonotype came up once. J is TRBJ1-1 and V is TRBV2; possible D gene TRBD1, 6 bases. CDR1 and CDR2 from the germline V gene are SNHLY and FYNNEI. CDR3 size: 13 residues. V was trimmed by 9 bases and J by 1 base, leaving 12 bases between them. CDR3 nucleotide sequence: TGTGCCAGTTTCAGAGGGGGGAACACTGAAGCTTTCTTT. This gives the protein CASFRGGNTEAFF.

This sequence joins TRBV6-5 and TRBJ1-1; D remains ambiguous. Germline V gene data show CDR1 as MNHEY and CDR2 as SVGAGI. Trimming removed 0 bases from V and 0 bases from J, with 5 bases in between. The CDR3 contains 14 residues. CDR3 amino acids: CASSYSGVNTEAFF. Written as DNA, the CDR3 is TGTGCCAGCAGTTACTCCGGGGTGAACACTGAAGCTTTCTTT.

The chain combines TRBV11-1 with TRBJ2-1, with D maybe TRBD2 (5 bases). CDR3 size: 14 residues. Germline V gives CDR1 SGHAT, CDR2 FQDESV (reference sequence). The ends were cut back, 10 bases at V and 0 bases at J, with 13 bases in the middle. CDR3 nucleotide sequence: TGTGCCAAAGTCTCCGGGGACTCCTACAATGAGCAGTTCTTC. Encoded protein: CAKVSGDSYNEQFF.

About this clonotype itself: The DNA is omitted, as the CDR3 cannot be located on it reliably, and the CDR3 follows TCRdb's listing. V gene TRBV25-1 combines with J gene TRBJ2-2. Both ends counted, the CDR3 spans 16 residues. Germline CDR1 and CDR2: MGHDK and SYGVNS. CDR3 sequence reads: CASSAFSDFGNGELFF.

A single count supports this clonotype. The rearrangement joins TRBV11-2 to TRBJ1-1, with D possibly being TRBD1 (5 bases). CDR3 length equals 12 residues. V lost 5 bases and J lost 10, with 14 bases in between. The germline V gene has CDR1 SGHAT and CDR2 FQNNGV. The CDR3 here is CASSPRDETAFF. CDR3 sequence (DNA): TGTGCCAGCAGCCCTCGGGACGAAACAGCTTTCTTT.

The V and J genes are TRBV29-1 and TRBJ2-5; no clear D. Germline values: CDR1 SQVTM, CDR2 ANQGSEA. The CDR3 covers 12 residues. V lost 4 bases to trimming and J lost 1 base, with 7 bases between them. The CDR3 DNA reads as TGCAGCGTTGGAACTACCCAAGAGACCCAGTACTTC. It is translated as CSVGTTQETQYF.